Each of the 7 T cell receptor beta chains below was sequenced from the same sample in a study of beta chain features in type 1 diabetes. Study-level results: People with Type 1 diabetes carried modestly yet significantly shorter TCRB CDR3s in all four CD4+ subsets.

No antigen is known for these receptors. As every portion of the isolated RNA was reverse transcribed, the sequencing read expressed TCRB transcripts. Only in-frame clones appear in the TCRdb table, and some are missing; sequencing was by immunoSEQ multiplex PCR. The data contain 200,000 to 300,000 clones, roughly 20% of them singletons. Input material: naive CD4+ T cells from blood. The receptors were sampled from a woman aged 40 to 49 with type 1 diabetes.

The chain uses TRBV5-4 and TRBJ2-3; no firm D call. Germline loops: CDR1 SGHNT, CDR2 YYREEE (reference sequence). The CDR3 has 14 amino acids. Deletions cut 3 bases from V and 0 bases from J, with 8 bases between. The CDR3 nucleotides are TGTGCCAGCAGCTCCGCCTATAGCACAGATACGCAGTATTTT. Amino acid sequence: CASSSAYSTDTQYF.

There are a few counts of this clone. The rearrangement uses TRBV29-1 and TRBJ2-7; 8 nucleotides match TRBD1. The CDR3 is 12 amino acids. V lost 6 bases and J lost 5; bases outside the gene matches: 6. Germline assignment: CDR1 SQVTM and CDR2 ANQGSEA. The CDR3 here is CSVRTGMDEQYF. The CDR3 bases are TGCAGCGTCCGGACAGGGATGGACGAGCAGTACTTC.

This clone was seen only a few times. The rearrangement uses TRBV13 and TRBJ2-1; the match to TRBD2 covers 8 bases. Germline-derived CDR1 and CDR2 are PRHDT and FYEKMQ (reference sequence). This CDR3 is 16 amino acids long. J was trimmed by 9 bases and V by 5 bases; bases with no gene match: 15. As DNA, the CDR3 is TGTGCCAGCAGCATTGGCGGGAGGTCCCTATTAGGTGAGCAGTTCTTC. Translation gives CASSIGGRSLLGEQFF.

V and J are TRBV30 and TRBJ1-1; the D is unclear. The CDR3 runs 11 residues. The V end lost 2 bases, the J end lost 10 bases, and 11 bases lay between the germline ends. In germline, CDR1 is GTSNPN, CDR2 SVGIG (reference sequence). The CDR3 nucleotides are TGTGCCTGGAGTTTGGGAGAGCGAGCTTTCTTT. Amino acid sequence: CAWSLGERAFF.

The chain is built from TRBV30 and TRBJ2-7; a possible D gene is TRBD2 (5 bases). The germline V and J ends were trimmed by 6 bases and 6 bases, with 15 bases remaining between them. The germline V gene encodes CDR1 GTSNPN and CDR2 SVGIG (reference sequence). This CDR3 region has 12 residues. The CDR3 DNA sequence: TGTGCCTGTGATATAGGAGGTCGCGAGCAGTACTTC. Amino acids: CACDIGGREQYF.

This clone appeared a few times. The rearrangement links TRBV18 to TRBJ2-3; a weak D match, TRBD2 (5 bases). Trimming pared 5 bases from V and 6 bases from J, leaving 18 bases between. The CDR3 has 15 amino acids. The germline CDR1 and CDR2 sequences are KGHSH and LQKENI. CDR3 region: CASSFRTAGSDTQYF. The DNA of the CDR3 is TGTGCCAGCTCATTTCGGACTGCCGGCAGTGATACGCAGTATTTT.

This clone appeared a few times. CDR3 nucleotide sequence: TGTGCCAGCAGCCCCACCCGGCAGGATGGCTACACCTTC. It specifies CASSPTRQDGYTF. The rearrangement links TRBV7-9 to TRBJ1-2; no reliable D call. V was pared by 5 bases and J by 6 bases, with 13 bases between. Germline lookup yields CDR1 SEHNR and CDR2 FQNEAQ (reference sequence). The CDR3 covers 13 residues.